This T cell receptor (beta chain) was captured in a study of T cell responses to AZD1222 COVID-19 vaccine. Study findings and constraints: Seropositive at baseline were only six AZD1222 recipients.

The CDR3 spans 16 residues. Trimming removed 3 bases at V and 4 bases at J, with 19 bases between. Looked up from germline, CDR1 is MDHEN and CDR2 is SYDVKM. Only in-frame clones appear in the TCRdb table, and some are missing; sequencing was by immunoSEQ multiplex PCR. The sample has 160,000 or so clones, roughly 91% seen once. Comment on this clone: Its antigen is not known.

This chain links TRBV28 with TRBJ2-7; D is perhaps TRBD2 (7 bases). The clonotype was recovered from an adult in good health. Sequencing was performed on peripheral blood, taken on day 0 of AZD1222 vaccination. In DNA form, the CDR3 reads TGTGCCAGCAGTTTGGGGGCTCAGGGAGGGCGATACGAGCAGTACTTC. This encodes CASSLGAQGGRYEQYF.